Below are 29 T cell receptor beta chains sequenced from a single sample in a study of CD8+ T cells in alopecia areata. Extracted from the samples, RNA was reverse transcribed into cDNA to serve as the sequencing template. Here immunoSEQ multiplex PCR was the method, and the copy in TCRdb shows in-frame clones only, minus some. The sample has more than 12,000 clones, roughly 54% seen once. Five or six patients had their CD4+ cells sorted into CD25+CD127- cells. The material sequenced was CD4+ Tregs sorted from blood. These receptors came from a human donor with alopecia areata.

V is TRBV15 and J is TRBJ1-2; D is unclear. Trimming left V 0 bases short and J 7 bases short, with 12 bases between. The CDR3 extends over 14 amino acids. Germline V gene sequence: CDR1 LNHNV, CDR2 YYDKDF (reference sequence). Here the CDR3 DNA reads TGTGCCACCAGCAGAGATGTCGGAATAGGTGGCTACACCTTC. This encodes CATSRDVGIGGYTF.

The CDR3 coding sequence is TGCGCCAGCAGCTTGGGTCGAGCTGATTTGCAGTATTTT. Its protein product is CASSLGRADLQYF. V gene TRBV5-1 combines with J gene TRBJ2-3; D gene unclear. V lost 0 bases to trimming and J lost 11 bases, with 13 bases between them. The germline V gene has CDR1 SGHRS and CDR2 YFSETQ. There are 13 residues in the CDR3.

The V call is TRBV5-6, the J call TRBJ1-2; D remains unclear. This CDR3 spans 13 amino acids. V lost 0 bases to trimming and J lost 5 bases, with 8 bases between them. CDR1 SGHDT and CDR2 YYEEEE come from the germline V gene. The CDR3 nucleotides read TGTGCCAGCAGCTTGGGGGTTGGGTATGGCTACACCTTC. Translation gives CASSLGVGYGYTF.

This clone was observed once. The CDR3 sequence is CASSLTSGRRYEQYF. CDR3 DNA sequence: TGTGCCAGCAGTTTAACCTCGGGACGGCGATACGAGCAGTACTTC. The chain is built from TRBV6-5 and TRBJ2-7; D possibly uses TRBD1 or TRBD2 (5 bases each). Per germline, CDR1 MNHEY and CDR2 SVGAGI. V was trimmed by 4 bases and J by 4 bases, leaving 17 bases between them. The CDR3 extends over 15 amino acids.

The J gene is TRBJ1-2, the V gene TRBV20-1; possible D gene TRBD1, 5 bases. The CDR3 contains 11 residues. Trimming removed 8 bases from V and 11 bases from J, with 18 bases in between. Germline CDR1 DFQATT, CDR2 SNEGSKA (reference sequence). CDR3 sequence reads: CSSGRFGGYTF. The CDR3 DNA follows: TGCAGTTCTGGGCGTTTCGGGGGATACACCTTC.

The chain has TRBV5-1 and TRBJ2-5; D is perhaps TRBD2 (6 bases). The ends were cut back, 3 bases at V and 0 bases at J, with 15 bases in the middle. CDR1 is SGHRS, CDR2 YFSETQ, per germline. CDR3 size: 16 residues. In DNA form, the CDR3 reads TGCGCCAGCAGCTCTCAGGGAGGATTGTACCAAGAGACCCAGTACTTC. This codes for CASSSQGGLYQETQYF.

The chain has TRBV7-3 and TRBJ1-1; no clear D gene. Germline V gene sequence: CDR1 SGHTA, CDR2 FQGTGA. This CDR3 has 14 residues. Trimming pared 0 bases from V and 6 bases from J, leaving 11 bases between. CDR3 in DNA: TGTGCCAGCAGCTTAACGGACGGGGTGGCTGAAGCTTTCTTT. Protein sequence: CASSLTDGVAEAFF.

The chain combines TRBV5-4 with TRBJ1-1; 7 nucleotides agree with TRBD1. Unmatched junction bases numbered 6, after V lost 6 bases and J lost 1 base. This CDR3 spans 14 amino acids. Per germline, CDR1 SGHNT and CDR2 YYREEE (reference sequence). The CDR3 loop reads CASTLDRSNTEAFF. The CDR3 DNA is TGTGCCAGCACCCTGGACAGGTCGAACACTGAAGCTTTCTTT.

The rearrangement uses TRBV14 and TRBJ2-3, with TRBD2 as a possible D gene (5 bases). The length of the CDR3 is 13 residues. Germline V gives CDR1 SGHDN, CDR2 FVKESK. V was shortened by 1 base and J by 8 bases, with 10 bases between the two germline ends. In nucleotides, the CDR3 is TGTGCCAGCAGCCAAGTACTGCTAGCTACGCAGTATTTT. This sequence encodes CASSQVLLATQYF.

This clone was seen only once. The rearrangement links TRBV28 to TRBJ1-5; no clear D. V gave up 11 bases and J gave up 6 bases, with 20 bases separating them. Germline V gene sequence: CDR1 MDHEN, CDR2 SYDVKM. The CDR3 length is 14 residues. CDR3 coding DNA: TGTGCCGGGTGCCCTCGTGGGGTGGTTCAGCCCCAGCATTTT. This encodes CAGCPRGVVQPQHF. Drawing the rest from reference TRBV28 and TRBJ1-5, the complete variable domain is DVKVTQSSRYLVKRTGEKVFLECVQDMDHENMFWYRQDPGLGLRLIYFSYDVKMKEKGDIPEGYSVSREKKERFSLILESASTNQTSMYLCAGCPRGVVQPQHFGDGTRLSIL.

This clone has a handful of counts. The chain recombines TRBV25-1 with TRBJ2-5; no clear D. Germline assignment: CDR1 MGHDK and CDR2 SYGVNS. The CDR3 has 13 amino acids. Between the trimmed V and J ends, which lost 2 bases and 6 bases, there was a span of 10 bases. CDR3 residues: CASSEMSIQTQYF. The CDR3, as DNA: TGTGCCAGCAGTGAAATGAGCATCCAGACCCAGTACTTC. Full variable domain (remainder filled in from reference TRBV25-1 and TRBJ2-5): EADIYQTPRYLVIGTGKKITLECSQTMGHDKMYWYQQDPGMELHLIHYSYGVNSTEKGDLSSESTVSRIRTEHFPLTLESARPSHTSQYLCASSEMSIQTQYFGPGTRLLVL.

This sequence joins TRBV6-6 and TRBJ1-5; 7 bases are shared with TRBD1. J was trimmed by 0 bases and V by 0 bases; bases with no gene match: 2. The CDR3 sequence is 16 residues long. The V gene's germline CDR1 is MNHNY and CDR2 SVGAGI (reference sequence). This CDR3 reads CASSYSHRGSNQPQHF. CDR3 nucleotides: TGTGCCAGCAGTTACTCGCACAGGGGTAGCAATCAGCCCCAGCATTTT.

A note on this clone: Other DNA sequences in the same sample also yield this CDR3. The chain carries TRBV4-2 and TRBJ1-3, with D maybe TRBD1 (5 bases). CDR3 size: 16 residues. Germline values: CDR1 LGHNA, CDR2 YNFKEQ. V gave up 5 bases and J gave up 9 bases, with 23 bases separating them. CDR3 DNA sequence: TGTGCCAGCAGCAAAGGGTGGGACGCCCAAGAGGGCACCATATATTTT. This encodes CASSKGWDAQEGTIYF.

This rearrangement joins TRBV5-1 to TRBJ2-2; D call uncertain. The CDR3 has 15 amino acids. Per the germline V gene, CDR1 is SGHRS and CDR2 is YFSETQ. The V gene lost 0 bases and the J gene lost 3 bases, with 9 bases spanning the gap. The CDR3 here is CASSLGGIHTGELFF. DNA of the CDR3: TGCGCCAGCAGCTTGGGTGGGATCCACACCGGGGAGCTGTTTTTT.

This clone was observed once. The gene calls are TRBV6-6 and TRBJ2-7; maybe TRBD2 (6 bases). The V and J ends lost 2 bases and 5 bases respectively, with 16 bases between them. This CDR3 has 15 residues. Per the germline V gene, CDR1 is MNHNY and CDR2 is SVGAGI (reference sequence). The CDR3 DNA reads TGTGCCAGCAGTTACCCCCGCCTAACTAGCCACGAGCAGTACTTC. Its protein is CASSYPRLTSHEQYF.

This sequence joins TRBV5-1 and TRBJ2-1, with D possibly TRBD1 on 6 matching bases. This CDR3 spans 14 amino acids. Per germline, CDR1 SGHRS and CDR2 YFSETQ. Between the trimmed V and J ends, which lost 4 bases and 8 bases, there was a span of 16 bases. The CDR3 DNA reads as TGCGCCAGCAGCGGGACACCCGGGCCCTATGAGCAGTTCTTC. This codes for CASSGTPGPYEQFF. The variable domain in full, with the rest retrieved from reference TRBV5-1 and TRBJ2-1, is KAGVTQTPRYLIKTRGQQVTLSCSPISGHRSVSWYQQTPGQGLQFLFEYFSETQRNKGNFPGRFSGRQFSNSRSEMNVSTLELGDSALYLCASSGTPGPYEQFFGPGTRLTVL.

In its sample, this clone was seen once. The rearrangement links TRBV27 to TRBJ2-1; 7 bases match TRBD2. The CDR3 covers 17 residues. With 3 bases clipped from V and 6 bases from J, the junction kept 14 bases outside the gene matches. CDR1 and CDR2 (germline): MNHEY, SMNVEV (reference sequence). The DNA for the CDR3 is TGTGCCAGCAGTTTTTACCGGTGGGAGGGCCTTTTCAATGAGCAGTTCTTC. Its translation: CASSFYRWEGLFNEQFF.

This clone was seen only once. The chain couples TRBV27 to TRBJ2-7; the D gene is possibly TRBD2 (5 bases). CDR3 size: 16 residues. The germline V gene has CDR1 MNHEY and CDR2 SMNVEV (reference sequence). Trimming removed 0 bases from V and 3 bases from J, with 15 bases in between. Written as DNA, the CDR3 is TGTGCCAGCAGTTTATCAGCGTCCCGTACTAGCTACGAGCAGTACTTC. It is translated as CASSLSASRTSYEQYF.

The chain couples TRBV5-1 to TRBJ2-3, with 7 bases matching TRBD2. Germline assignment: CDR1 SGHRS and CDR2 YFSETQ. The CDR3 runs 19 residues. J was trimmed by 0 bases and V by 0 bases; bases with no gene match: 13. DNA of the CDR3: TGCGCCAGCAGCTTGGCCGGCGTTGGGCTAGCGGCAAGCACAGATACGCAGTATTTT. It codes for CASSLAGVGLAASTDTQYF.

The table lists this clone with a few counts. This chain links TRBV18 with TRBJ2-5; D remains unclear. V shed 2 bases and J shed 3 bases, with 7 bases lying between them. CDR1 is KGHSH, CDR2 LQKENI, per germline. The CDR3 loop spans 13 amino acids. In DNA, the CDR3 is TGTGCCAGCTCACCAACCCAAGAAGAGACCCAGTACTTC. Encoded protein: CASSPTQEETQYF.

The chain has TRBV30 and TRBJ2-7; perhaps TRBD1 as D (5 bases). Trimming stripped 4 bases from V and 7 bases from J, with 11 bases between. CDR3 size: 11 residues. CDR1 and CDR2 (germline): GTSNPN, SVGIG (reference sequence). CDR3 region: CAWTGIREQYF. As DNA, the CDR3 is TGTGCCTGGACAGGGATACGAGAGCAGTACTTC. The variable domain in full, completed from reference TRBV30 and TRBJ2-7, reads SQTIHQWPATLVQPVGSPLSLECTVEGTSNPNLYWYRQAAGRGLQLLFYSVGIGQISSEVPQNLSASRPQDRQFILSSKKLLLSDSGFYLCAWTGIREQYFGPGTRLTVT.

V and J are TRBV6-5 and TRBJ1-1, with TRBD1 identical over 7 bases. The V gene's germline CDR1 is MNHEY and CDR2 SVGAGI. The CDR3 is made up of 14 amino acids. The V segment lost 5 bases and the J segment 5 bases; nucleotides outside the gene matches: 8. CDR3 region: CASSVGTAGTEAFF. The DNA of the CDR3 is TGTGCCAGCAGTGTGGGGACAGCGGGGACTGAAGCTTTCTTT.

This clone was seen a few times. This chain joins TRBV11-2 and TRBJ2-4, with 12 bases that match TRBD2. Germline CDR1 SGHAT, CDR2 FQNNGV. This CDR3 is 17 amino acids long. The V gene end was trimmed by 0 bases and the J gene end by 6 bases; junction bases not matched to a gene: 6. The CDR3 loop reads CASSLDRSLAGGNIQYF. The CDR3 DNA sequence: TGTGCCAGCAGCTTAGATAGGTCACTAGCGGGGGGAAACATTCAGTACTTC. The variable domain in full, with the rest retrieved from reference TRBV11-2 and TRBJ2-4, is EAGVAQSPRYKIIEKRQSVAFWCNPISGHATLYWYQQILGQGPKLLIQFQNNGVVDDSQLPKDRFSAERLKGVDSTLKIQPAKLEDSAVYLCASSLDRSLAGGNIQYFGAGTRLSVL.

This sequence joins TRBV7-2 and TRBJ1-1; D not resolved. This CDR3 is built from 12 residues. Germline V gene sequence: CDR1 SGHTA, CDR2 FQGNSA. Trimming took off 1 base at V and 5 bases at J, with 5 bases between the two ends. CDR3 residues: CASSLGRTEAFF. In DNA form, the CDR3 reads TGTGCCAGCAGCTTAGGAAGGACTGAAGCTTTCTTT.

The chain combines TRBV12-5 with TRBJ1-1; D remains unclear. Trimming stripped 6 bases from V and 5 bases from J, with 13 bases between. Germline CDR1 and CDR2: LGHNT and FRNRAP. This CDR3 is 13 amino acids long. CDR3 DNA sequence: TGTGCTAGTGGCTTCACCTTGGGAACTGAAGCTTTCTTT. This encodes CASGFTLGTEAFF. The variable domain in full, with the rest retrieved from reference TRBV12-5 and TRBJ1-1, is DARVTQTPRHKVTEMGQEVTMRCQPILGHNTVFWYRQTMMQGLELLAYFRNRAPLDDSGMPKDRFSAEMPDATLATLKIQPSEPRDSAVYFCASGFTLGTEAFFGQGTRLTVV.

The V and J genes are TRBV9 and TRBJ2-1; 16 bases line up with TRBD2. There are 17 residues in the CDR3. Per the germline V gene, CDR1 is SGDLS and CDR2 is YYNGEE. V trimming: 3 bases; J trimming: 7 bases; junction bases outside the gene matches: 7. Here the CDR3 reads CASSEWGLAGGGNEQFF. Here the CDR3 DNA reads TGTGCCAGCAGCGAATGGGGACTAGCGGGAGGGGGGAATGAGCAGTTCTTC.

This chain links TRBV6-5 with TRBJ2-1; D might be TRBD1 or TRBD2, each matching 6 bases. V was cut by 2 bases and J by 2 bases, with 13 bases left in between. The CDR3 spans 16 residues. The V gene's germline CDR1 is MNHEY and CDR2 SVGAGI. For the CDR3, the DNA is TGTGCCAGCAGTTACATCGCGGAGGGGGCCTACAATGAGCAGTTCTTC. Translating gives CASSYIAEGAYNEQFF.

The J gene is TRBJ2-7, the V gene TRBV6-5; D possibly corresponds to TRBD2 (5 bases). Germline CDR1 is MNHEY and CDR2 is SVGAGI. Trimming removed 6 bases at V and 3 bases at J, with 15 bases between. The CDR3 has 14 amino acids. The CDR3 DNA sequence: TGTGCCAGCAGATCGGGAAGATCGGTCTACGAGCAGTACTTC. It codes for CASRSGRSVYEQYF.

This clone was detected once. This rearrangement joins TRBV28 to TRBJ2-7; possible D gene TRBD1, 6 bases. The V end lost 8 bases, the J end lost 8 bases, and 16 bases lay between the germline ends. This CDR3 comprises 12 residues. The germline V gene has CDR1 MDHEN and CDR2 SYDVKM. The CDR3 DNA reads TGTGCCAGCGATTCGGACAGTGTTAAGCAGTACTTC. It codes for CASDSDSVKQYF.